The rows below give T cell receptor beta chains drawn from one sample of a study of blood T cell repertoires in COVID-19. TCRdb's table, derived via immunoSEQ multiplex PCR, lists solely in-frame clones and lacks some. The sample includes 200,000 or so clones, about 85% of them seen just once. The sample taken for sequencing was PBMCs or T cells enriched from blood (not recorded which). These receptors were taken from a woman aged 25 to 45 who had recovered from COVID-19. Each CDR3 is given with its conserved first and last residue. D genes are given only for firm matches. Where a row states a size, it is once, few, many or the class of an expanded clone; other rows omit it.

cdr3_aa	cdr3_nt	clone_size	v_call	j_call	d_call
CASGLRGVDTQYF	TGTGCTAGTGGTTTGCGGGGGGTTGATACGCAGTATTTT	few	TRBV12-5	TRBJ2-3	TRBD2
CASSQARGGFSYEQYF	TGCGCCAGCAGCCAAGCCAGGGGTGGTTTCAGTTACGAGCAGTACTTC	.	TRBV4-1	TRBJ2-7	.
CASRIAGGKTGELFF	TGTGCCAGCCGAATAGCGGGGGGAAAAACCGGGGAGCTGTTTTTT	.	TRBV5-4	TRBJ2-2	TRBD2
CASSQELWTGSYEQYF	TGCGCCAGCAGCCAAGAACTGTGGACAGGGTCTTACGAGCAGTACTTC	.	TRBV4-1	TRBJ2-7	TRBD1
CAGSEADGYGYTF	TGTGCCGGATCCGAGGCAGACGGCTATGGCTACACCTTC	.	TRBV6-5	TRBJ1-2	.
CASSRTAFSYNEQFF	TGCGCCAGCAGCCGGACAGCCTTTTCCTACAATGAGCAGTTCTTC	.	TRBV5-1	TRBJ2-1	.
CASSIGDRGVSPLHF	TGTGCCAGTAGTATAGGGGACAGGGGAGTATCACCCCTCCACTTT	.	TRBV19	TRBJ1-6	TRBD1
CASRATYYNYGYTF	TGTGCCTCGAGGGCGACATACTATAACTATGGCTACACCTTC	.	TRBV19	TRBJ1-2	.
CASSSPGTDNYGYTF	TGTGCCAGCAGCTCCCCCGGGACAGACAATTATGGCTACACCTTC	.	TRBV7-9	TRBJ1-2	TRBD1
CASSRDSGSYNEQFF	TGTGCTAGCAGCCGGGACTCAGGGTCCTACAATGAGCAGTTCTTC	.	TRBV7-7	TRBJ2-1	.
CASSQAGTKGGYTF	TGTGCTAGCAGCCAAGCCGGGACAAAGGGGGGCTACACCTTC	.	TRBV7-7	TRBJ1-2	.
CASSSRGGWDNEQFF	TGTGCCAGCAGTTCCCGGGGAGGGTGGGACAATGAGCAGTTCTTC	.	TRBV7-2	TRBJ2-1	TRBD2
CASSEDSLWTQYF	TGTGCCAGCAGCGAAGACAGCCTCTGGACGCAGTATTTT	.	TRBV6-1	TRBJ2-3	.
CASSEVREKLFF	TGTGCCAGCAGTGAAGTCCGTGAAAAACTGTTTTTT	.	TRBV25-1	TRBJ1-4	.
CASSHGALGHPEAFF	TGTGCCAGCAGTCACGGCGCCCTAGGACACCCTGAAGCTTTCTTT	.	TRBV6-5	TRBJ1-1	.
CASSPYRDRGDSPLHF	TGTGCCAGCAGCCCATACCGGGACAGGGGAGATTCACCCCTCCACTTT	.	TRBV11-2	TRBJ1-6	TRBD1
CASSPLRWGRGAILFNEKLFF	TGTGCCAGCAGTCCTCTCAGATGGGGTCGGGGGGCTATTTTGTTTAATGAAAAACTGTTTTTT	.	TRBV6-6	TRBJ1-4	.
CASSIGTDLQETQYF	TGTGCCAGTAGTATTGGGACAGACCTCCAAGAGACCCAGTACTTC	.	TRBV19	TRBJ2-5	TRBD1
CASSWDRPTDEQYF	TGTGCCAGCAGCTGGGACAGGCCAACGGACGAGCAGTACTTC	.	TRBV7-8	TRBJ2-7	TRBD1
CASSEGLAGGSSYEQYF	TGTGCCAGCTCGGAGGGACTAGCGGGGGGTAGCTCCTACGAGCAGTACTTC	.	TRBV18	TRBJ2-7	TRBD2
CASGLPNQAEKLFF	TGTGCTAGTGGTTTGCCCAACCAGGCAGAAAAACTGTTTTTT	.	TRBV12-5	TRBJ1-4	.
CSVGDTSSGNTIYF	TGCAGCGTTGGGGACACGAGCTCTGGAAACACCATATATTTT	few	TRBV29-1	TRBJ1-3	.
CATSRVAPMGSDTEAFF	TGTGCCACCAGCAGAGTGGCGCCGATGGGGAGTGACACTGAAGCTTTCTTT	.	TRBV15	TRBJ1-1	.
CASGGSSGSTDTQYF	TGTGCCAGCGGGGGTTCTAGCGGGAGCACAGATACGCAGTATTTT	.	TRBV2	TRBJ2-3	TRBD2
CASSTDRGRGGYTF	TGTGCCAGTAGTACGGACAGGGGAAGGGGTGGCTACACCTTC	.	TRBV19	TRBJ1-2	TRBD1
CASSFTGTANTEAFF	TGCGCCAGCAGCTTTACCGGGACTGCTAACACTGAAGCTTTCTTT	.	TRBV5-1	TRBJ1-1	.
CAISERGASGVLSYNEQFF	TGTGCCATCAGTGAGCGGGGGGCTAGCGGGGTCCTTTCCTACAATGAGCAGTTCTTC	.	TRBV10-3	TRBJ2-1	TRBD2
CASSLEANAGTEAFF	TGTGCCAGCAGCTTGGAAGCGAATGCGGGCACTGAAGCTTTCTTT	.	TRBV5-5	TRBJ1-1	.
CASSLARTGLYNEQFF	TGTGCCAGCAGCTTAGCGAGAACAGGGCTCTACAATGAGCAGTTCTTC	.	TRBV7-2	TRBJ2-1	.
CASSLEPGLYFTSTDTQYF	TGTGCCAGCTCACTAGAACCGGGACTTTACTTTACTTCAACAGATACGCAGTATTTT	.	TRBV18	TRBJ2-3	.
CASSYSRDTLKNIQYF	TGTGCCAGCAGTTACTCCCGGGACACGCTCAAAAACATTCAGTACTTC	.	TRBV6-5	TRBJ2-4	.
CASSHLAGGRGYEQYF	TGTGCCAGCAGCCACCTAGCGGGGGGCCGGGGCTACGAGCAGTACTTC	.	TRBV5-5	TRBJ2-7	TRBD2
CASTGGVQETQYF	TGTGCCAGCACGGGGGGCGTACAAGAGACCCAGTACTTC	.	TRBV19	TRBJ2-5	.
CASSPRQGAYETQYF	TGTGCCAGCTCACCTCGACAGGGGGCTTATGAGACCCAGTACTTC	.	TRBV18	TRBJ2-5	TRBD1
CASSRRATGELFF	TGTGCCAGCAGCCGGAGGGCCACCGGGGAGCTGTTTTTT	few	TRBV6-5	TRBJ2-2	.
CATSPRRGGAGGTEAFF	TGTGCCACCAGCCCACGGAGAGGGGGCGCCGGGGGTACTGAAGCTTTCTTT	.	TRBV15	TRBJ1-1	TRBD1
CASSNGTGYYGYTF	TGTGCCAGCAGCAATGGGACAGGGTACTATGGCTACACCTTC	.	TRBV7-9	TRBJ1-2	TRBD1
CAINTRTGTDTQYF	TGTGCCATCAATACTCGGACAGGCACAGATACGCAGTATTTT	.	TRBV10-3	TRBJ2-3	.
CASSERSASGVETQYF	TGTGCCAGCAGTGAACGCTCGGCTAGCGGGGTTGAGACCCAGTACTTC	.	TRBV6-1	TRBJ2-5	TRBD2
CASSADRSPYNEQFF	TGTGCCAGCAGCGCTGACAGGTCCCCCTACAATGAGCAGTTCTTC	.	TRBV7-3	TRBJ2-1	.
CASSLAGLMRGNTIYF	TGCGCCAGCAGCTTGGCCGGGTTAATGAGAGGAAACACCATATATTTT	.	TRBV5-1	TRBJ1-3	.
CASRLAGGGNEQFF	TGTGCCAGCAGGCTAGCGGGGGGAGGTAATGAGCAGTTCTTC	.	TRBV6-5	TRBJ2-1	TRBD2
CASSTQVNNSPLHF	TGCGCCAGCAGCACCCAGGTGAATAATTCACCCCTCCACTTT	.	TRBV5-1	TRBJ1-6	.
CASSPQRGLPSYEQYF	TGTGCCAGCTCACCACAGCGGGGGCTCCCCTCCTACGAGCAGTACTTC	.	TRBV18	TRBJ2-7	TRBD2
CASSQLARDRGRNQPQHF	TGTGCCAGCAGTCAATTGGCCAGGGACAGGGGGAGGAATCAGCCCCAGCATTTT	.	TRBV4-2	TRBJ1-5	TRBD1
CASSGFDSYEAFF	TGTGCCAGCAGCGGATTCGACAGTTATGAAGCTTTCTTT	.	TRBV7-9	TRBJ1-1	.
CASSYSVQPNTEAFF	TGTGCCAGCAGTTACTCTGTACAGCCGAACACTGAAGCTTTCTTT	.	TRBV6-2/TRBV6-3	TRBJ1-1	.
CASRGTGIPEAFF	TGTGCCAGCAGGGGGACAGGCATCCCTGAAGCTTTCTTT	.	TRBV5-6	TRBJ1-1	TRBD1
CASRDRNYGYTF	TGTGCCAGCAGGGACAGGAACTATGGCTACACCTTC	once	TRBV27	TRBJ1-2	TRBD1
CASMGQNQPQHF	TGTGCCAGCATGGGGCAGAATCAGCCCCAGCATTTT	.	TRBV25-1	TRBJ1-5	.
CASSYGAGSGYTF	TGTGCCAGCAGTTACGGGGCAGGGTCCGGCTACACCTTC	.	TRBV6-5	TRBJ1-2	.
CASRRQMNTEAFF	TGTGCCAGCAGGAGACAGATGAACACTGAAGCTTTCTTT	once	TRBV25-1	TRBJ1-1	.
CASSQPGLAGPWEQYF	TGCGCCAGCAGCCAGCCGGGACTAGCGGGCCCGTGGGAGCAGTACTTC	few	TRBV4-1	TRBJ2-7	TRBD2
CASNQGRTEAFF	TGTGCCAGCAACCAGGGGCGCACTGAAGCTTTCTTT	many	TRBV6-4	TRBJ1-1	.
CSAEGQGSYEQYF	TGCAGCGCCGAGGGACAGGGCTCCTACGAGCAGTACTTC	few	TRBV29-1	TRBJ2-7	TRBD1
CASSFRSGGASGELFF	TGTGCCAGCAGCTTTAGAAGCGGGGGGGCCTCCGGGGAGCTGTTTTTT	.	TRBV7-2	TRBJ2-2	TRBD2
CASSPRTAQETQYF	TGTGCCAGCAGCCCCAGGACAGCCCAAGAGACCCAGTACTTC	.	TRBV5-4	TRBJ2-5	.
CSVVVQDQPQHF	TGCAGCGTTGTCGTGCAGGATCAGCCCCAGCATTTT	.	TRBV29-1	TRBJ1-5	.
CASSFSGTTNEKLFF	TGTGCCAGCAGCTTCTCCGGGACAACTAATGAAAAACTGTTTTTT	once	TRBV5-8	TRBJ1-4	.